Below are 27 T cell receptor beta chains sequenced from a single sample in a study of neurological immune-mediated disorders. TCRdb re-analysed the 5' RACE reads in MiXCR, keeping a single row per CDR3 protein. The sample holds 95,000 or so distinct CDR3 sequences, about 3.8% seen once. The sequenced sample consisted of PBMCs. All receptors derive from a woman aged 18-29 years with multiple sclerosis.

This clonotype was seen at least ten times. This chain connects TRBV20-1 to TRBJ1-1; TRBD1 might be the D (6 bases). The CDR3 length is 15 residues. Deletions cut 3 bases from V and 3 bases from J, with 17 bases between. Germline CDR1 and CDR2: DFQATT and SNEGSKA (reference sequence). The DNA for the CDR3 is TGCAGTGCTAGGTCGGTAGGGGGTAGGGACACTGAAGCTTTCTTT. Encoded protein: CSARSVGGRDTEAFF.

With regard to this clonotype: The junction departs from germline at one end; a sequencing error may be responsible. This chain connects TRBV5-5 to TRBJ1-6; 9 bases line up with TRBD1. In germline, CDR1 is SGHKS, CDR2 YYEKEE (reference sequence). The CDR3 loop spans 14 amino acids. CDR3 protein: CASSAGQGIPTLNF. The CDR3 bases are TGTGCCAGCAGCGCGGGACAGGGTATTCCAACCCTCAACTTT.

This clonotype was observed at least ten times. This chain connects TRBV6-2 or TRBV6-3 to TRBJ1-1; no firm D call. The CDR3 sequence is 14 residues long. The germline V gene has CDR1 MNHEY and CDR2 SVGEGT. V lost 4 bases and J 3 bases, leaving 12 bases between the germline ends. The CDR3 DNA sequence: TGTGCCAGCAGTTGGTTTATAAAGGACACTGAAGCTTTCTTT. Protein product: CASSWFIKDTEAFF.

The V and J genes are TRBV19 and TRBJ1-2; the D is unclear. The CDR3 is 13 residues long. CDR1 is LNHDA, CDR2 SQIVND, per germline (reference sequence). Deletions cut 7 bases from V and 0 bases from J, with 9 bases between. DNA for the CDR3: TGTGCCAGTACTTCACTAGCTAACTATGGCTACACCTTC. The encoded protein is CASTSLANYGYTF.

At least ten counts were recorded for this clonotype. The chain carries TRBV6-2 or TRBV6-3 and TRBJ2-7, with unresolved D. V lost 5 bases to trimming and J lost 6 bases, with 11 bases between them. The CDR3 runs to 12 residues. Germline CDR1 and CDR2: MNHEY and SVGEGT. The CDR3 DNA sequence: TGTGCCAGCAGTAATCCCTACGGCGAGCAGTACTTC. It yields the protein CASSNPYGEQYF.

In its sample, this clonotype was seen many times. The chain employs TRBV7-8 and TRBJ2-7; D gene unclear. This CDR3 has 15 amino acids. Per germline, CDR1 SGHVS and CDR2 FQNEAQ. Between the trimmed V and J ends, which lost 5 bases and 2 bases, there was a span of 16 bases. The CDR3 DNA reads TGTGCCAGCAGCCTCAATGCCGCCACACCCTACGAGCAGTACTTC. Amino acids: CASSLNAATPYEQYF.

This clonotype came up a few times. A much larger clone sits a single nucleotide away, making a read error possible. The chain couples TRBV3-1 to TRBJ1-6, with no clear D. The CDR3 loop spans 17 amino acids. Germline assignment: CDR1 LGHDT and CDR2 YNNKEL (reference sequence). CDR3 DNA sequence: TGTGCCAGCAGCCAAGATAAGTCAAAGGGAGGTGATTCACCCCTCAACTTT. Its protein product is CASSQDKSKGGDSPLNF.

This clonotype turned up a few times. The chain carries TRBV7-2 and TRBJ2-7; D is possibly TRBD2 (5 bases). This CDR3 is 15 amino acids long. V was pared by 2 bases and J by 2 bases, with 13 bases between. Looked up from germline, CDR1 is SGHTA and CDR2 is FQGNSA. CDR3 bases: TGTGCCAGCAGCTTACGGGGTAACGGGCCCTACGAGCAGTACTTC. Translating gives CASSLRGNGPYEQYF.

This clonotype showed up many times. The rearrangement links TRBV15 to TRBJ2-1; D is unresolved. Looked up from germline, CDR1 is LNHNV and CDR2 is YYDKDF (reference sequence). V gave up 1 base and J gave up 9 bases, with 10 bases separating them. The CDR3 sequence is 13 residues long. The CDR3 is CATSRGFIGEQFF. For the CDR3, the DNA is TGTGCCACCAGCAGAGGCTTCATTGGTGAGCAGTTCTTC.

This clonotype was counted ten times or more. The rearrangement joins TRBV30 to TRBJ2-1, with D possibly matching TRBD2 (6 bases). V was trimmed by 5 bases and J by 5 bases, leaving 13 bases between them. This CDR3 has 13 residues. Germline lookup yields CDR1 GTSNPN and CDR2 SVGIG (reference sequence). The CDR3 protein is CAWLASGDNEQFF. As DNA, the CDR3 is TGTGCCTGGTTGGCCTCGGGGGACAATGAGCAGTTCTTC.

This clonotype has at least ten counts. V usage is TRBV5-5 and J usage is TRBJ1-2; no definite D call. This CDR3 spans 14 amino acids. Trimming cost V 0 bases and J 4 bases, with 10 bases left between them. Germline-derived CDR1 and CDR2 are SGHKS and YYEKEE (reference sequence). The CDR3 DNA sequence: TGTGCCAGCAGCTTGGTTGACGGAACCTATGGCTACACCTTC. This codes for CASSLVDGTYGYTF.

This clonotype was observed at least ten times. This chain links TRBV9 with TRBJ2-5; D possibly corresponds to TRBD1 (6 bases). Germline V gene data show CDR1 as SGDLS and CDR2 as YYNGEE. The CDR3 sequence is 15 residues long. Trimming took 3 bases from V and 5 from J, leaving 17 bases between them. The DNA of the CDR3 is TGTGCCAGCAGCGCACACCTTGGGGGCGGCGAGACCCAGTACTTC. It translates to CASSAHLGGGETQYF.

At least ten counts were recorded for this clonotype. The V and J genes are TRBV6-2 or TRBV6-3 and TRBJ2-1; D is undetermined. The length of the CDR3 is 13 residues. The germline CDR1 and CDR2 sequences are MNHEY and SVGEGT. V lost 2 bases to trimming and J lost 3 bases, with 5 bases between them. CDR3 coding DNA: TGTGCCAGCAGTTACGCTAGCTACAATGAGCAGTTCTTC. The encoded protein is CASSYASYNEQFF.

Worth noting for this clonotype: A much larger clone lies a single base off, so this may be a read error. This chain uses TRBV14 with TRBJ2-1; 7 bases match TRBD1. Germline CDR1 SGHDN, CDR2 FVKESK. CDR3 size: 14 residues. In DNA, the CDR3 is TGTACCAGCAGCCCCCTAGGGACAGAAAATGAGCAGTTCTTC. It encodes CTSSPLGTENEQFF.

This clonotype was picked up many times. The chain carries TRBV4-3 and TRBJ2-1; 10 bases are a match to TRBD2. This CDR3 spans 13 amino acids. J was trimmed by 10 bases and V by 4 bases; bases with no gene match: 4. Looked up from germline, CDR1 is LGHNA and CDR2 is YSLEER. The CDR3, as DNA: TGCGCCAGCAGCCGGGGACTAGCGAACGAGCAGTTCTTC. Its protein is CASSRGLANEQFF.

This clonotype was counted many times. This chain connects TRBV12-3 or TRBV12-4 to TRBJ2-7, with a tentative D call TRBD2 (5 bases). This CDR3 is 14 amino acids long. V dropped 4 bases and J dropped 3 bases, with 13 bases sitting between them. Written as DNA, the CDR3 is TGTGCCAGCAGTTCTCAGGCAGCGGTCTACGAGCAGTACTTC. Translation: CASSSQAAVYEQYF.

This clonotype was found many times. This chain joins TRBV7-9 and TRBJ1-1; no definite D call. Germline-derived CDR1 and CDR2 are SEHNR and FQNEAQ (reference sequence). Trimming removed 2 bases at V and 1 base at J, with 8 bases between. CDR3 length: 14 residues. This CDR3 reads CASSLTERNTEAFF. CDR3 coding DNA: TGTGCCAGCAGCTTAACGGAACGGAACACTGAAGCTTTCTTT.

A few counts support this clonotype. CDR3 nucleotide sequence: TGTGCCAGCTCACCGAATGGGGTGGATGGGCAGTTCTTC. This translates into CASSPNGVDGQFF. J is TRBJ2-1 and V is TRBV18; D is unresolved. This CDR3 is built from 13 residues. Trimming stripped 3 bases from V and 12 bases from J, with 15 bases between. From germline, CDR1 is KGHSH and CDR2 LQKENI.

The table lists this clonotype with many counts. V gene TRBV4-3 combines with J gene TRBJ1-4; no clear D. V was clipped by 0 bases and J by 2 bases, with 10 bases between them. The CDR3 sequence is 16 residues long. Germline V lookup: CDR1 LGHNA, CDR2 YSLEER. Here the CDR3 DNA reads TGCGCCAGCAGCCAAGATCGTACCGGGACTAATGAAAAACTGTTTTTT. Translating it yields CASSQDRTGTNEKLFF.

This clonotype occurred many times. The gene calls are TRBV12-3 or TRBV12-4 and TRBJ1-2; TRBD1 aligns across 7 bases. The CDR3 is made up of 12 amino acids. Trimming took 5 bases from V and 4 from J; bases not matched to a gene: 1. CDR3 in amino acids: CASSPGGYGYTF. CDR3 coding DNA: TGTGCCAGCAGTCCAGGGGGCTATGGCTACACCTTC.

This clonotype was seen repeatedly, ten times or more. The genes are TRBV12-3 or TRBV12-4 and TRBJ1-2; D is perhaps TRBD1 (5 bases). The V and J ends lost 3 bases and 8 bases respectively, with 13 bases between them. The CDR3 runs to 13 residues. This chain's CDR3 is CASSLAGQGGYTF. CDR3 DNA: TGTGCCAGCAGTTTGGCTGGCCAGGGAGGCTACACCTTC.

This clonotype was seen ten or more times. This sequence joins TRBV7-8 and TRBJ2-7, with 8 bases fitting TRBD1. This CDR3 is 13 amino acids long. Trimming at V came to 6 bases and at J to 3 bases, leaving 4 bases not matched to a gene. CDR1 SGHVS and CDR2 FQNEAQ come from the germline V gene. In DNA, the CDR3 is TGTGCCAGCAGGTCCGACAGGGGCTACGAGCAGTACTTC. This gives the protein CASRSDRGYEQYF. The full variable domain, with the rest looked up from reference TRBV7-8 and TRBJ2-7, is GAGVSQSPRYKVAKRGQDVALRCDPISGHVSLFWYQQALGQGPEFLTYFQNEAQLDKSGLPSDRFFAERPEGSVSTLKIQRTQQEDSAVYLCASRSDRGYEQYFGPGTRLTVT.

This clonotype has at least ten counts. CDR3 DNA: TGCAGTGCTCCCCGCGGGGGGGTAAACACAGATACGCAGTATTTT. Translating gives CSAPRGGVNTDTQYF. The chain employs TRBV20-1 and TRBJ2-3; the match to TRBD2 covers 9 bases. Germline lookup yields CDR1 DFQATT and CDR2 SNEGSKA (reference sequence). The CDR3 length is 15 residues. The junction had 8 bases not matched to a gene; V was cut back by 5 bases and J by 2 bases.

This clonotype has only a few counts. The chain carries TRBV20-1 and TRBJ2-2; D unclear. V dropped 4 bases and J dropped 3 bases, with 6 bases sitting between them. From germline, CDR1 is DFQATT and CDR2 SNEGSKA (reference sequence). The CDR3 is 12 amino acids. CDR3 bases: TGCAGTGCTAAGCAGGACACCGGGGAGCTGTTTTTT. Translation gives CSAKQDTGELFF.

This clonotype was observed at least ten times. The chain joins TRBV19 to TRBJ2-1, with D possibly being TRBD1 (5 bases). The CDR3 is made up of 15 amino acids. V was clipped by 2 bases and J by 4 bases, with 12 bases between them. The germline V gene encodes CDR1 LNHDA and CDR2 SQIVND (reference sequence). The CDR3 nucleotides are TGTGCCAGTAGTATAATCGACAGACAGTACAATGAGCAGTTCTTC. This codes for CASSIIDRQYNEQFF.

This clonotype was seen at least ten times. The chain carries TRBV29-1 and TRBJ2-1, with D possibly TRBD2 on 6 matching bases. Germline CDR1 is SQVTM and CDR2 is ANQGSEA. The CDR3 loop spans 13 amino acids. V lost 6 bases and J 1 base, leaving 10 bases between the germline ends. CDR3 sequence reads: CSVGRDSYNEQFF. CDR3 DNA sequence: TGCAGCGTCGGGAGAGATTCCTACAATGAGCAGTTCTTC.

This clonotype was found many times. A read error may account for a junction end that differs from germline. The rearrangement joins TRBV3-1 to TRBJ2-1; 8 bases fit TRBD2. The CDR3 is 16 residues long. Looked up from germline, CDR1 is LGHDT and CDR2 is YNNKEL (reference sequence). CDR3 protein: CASSQVLAGTNNEQFF. The CDR3 region has the DNA TGTGCCAGCAGTCAAGTATTAGCGGGGACTAACAATGAGCAGTTCTTC.